These 21 T cell receptor beta chains came from one sample sequenced in a study of cytomegalovirus exposure and HLA in healthy donors. Amplification used 60 Vbeta primers and 13 Jbeta primers. The assay was immunoSEQ multiplex PCR, and TCRdb's table has in-frame clones only and misses some. This sample lists 130,000 or so clones; its ten largest clones have about 2.2%. The sample was PBMCs. The source of these receptors is a young woman in good health and CMV-seronegative.

J is TRBJ1-1 and V is TRBV6-5; D not resolved. CDR1 and CDR2 from the germline V gene are MNHEY and SVGAGI. Deletions cut 9 bases from V and 2 bases from J, with 16 bases between. The CDR3 is made up of 14 amino acids. CDR3 DNA: TGTGCCAGTAGCAAAATAACCGGTAACACTGAAGCTTTCTTT. Amino acid sequence: CASSKITGNTEAFF.

CDR3 nucleotides: TGTGCCAGCAGCCCCCAACGGCGGCGACAGGGTTGGGTCTATGGCTACACCTTC. The encoded protein is CASSPQRRRQGWVYGYTF. The V and J genes are TRBV7-2 and TRBJ1-2, with 7 nucleotides matching TRBD1. CDR3 length: 18 amino acids. Germline lookup yields CDR1 SGHTA and CDR2 FQGNSA. V lost 5 bases, J lost 4 bases, and 19 bases stayed unmatched.

This chain joins TRBV5-4 and TRBJ2-3; 9 bases agree with TRBD2. This CDR3 is built from 14 residues. V gave up 6 bases and J gave up 4 bases; unmatched junction bases: 6. The germline V gene has CDR1 SGHNT and CDR2 YYREEE (reference sequence). As DNA, the CDR3 is TGTGCCAGCAACAGCGGACTAGCGTCAGATACGCAGTATTTT. This encodes CASNSGLASDTQYF.

This chain connects TRBV6-5 to TRBJ2-5; a weak D match, TRBD2 (5 bases). The germline CDR1 and CDR2 sequences are MNHEY and SVGAGI. V lost 6 bases, J lost 5 bases, and 19 bases lay in between. CDR3 length: 15 amino acids. The CDR3 nucleotides are TGTGCCAGCAGGGGTCAGGCGGGCCTAGGGGAGACCCAGTACTTC. Translated: CASRGQAGLGETQYF.

The rearrangement links TRBV2 to TRBJ2-7, with 9 nucleotides matching TRBD1. Germline V gives CDR1 SNHLY, CDR2 FYNNEI. The V gene end was trimmed by 7 bases and the J gene end by 6 bases; junction bases not matched to a gene: 19. CDR3 length: 17 amino acids. In nucleotides, the CDR3 is TGTGCCAGCAAATACCCCCCGGGACAGGGAAGGTTCTCCGAGCAGTACGTC. Amino acids: CASKYPPGQGRFSEQYV.

This chain joins TRBV19 and TRBJ2-3, with a possible D match to TRBD1 (6 bases). The CDR3 length is 15 residues. Trimming removed 6 bases at V and 1 base at J, with 14 bases between. The germline V gene has CDR1 LNHDA and CDR2 SQIVND (reference sequence). CDR3 nucleotides: TGTGCCAGTAGAGTACAGGGCTCGGGCACAGATACGCAGTATTTT. This translates into CASRVQGSGTDTQYF.

The chain has TRBV19 and TRBJ2-3; D is perhaps TRBD1 (5 bases). CDR1 LNHDA and CDR2 SQIVND come from the germline V gene (reference sequence). V lost 6 bases and J lost 2, with 9 bases in between. The CDR3 has 13 amino acids. The CDR3 coding sequence is TGTGCCAGTAGGTCCAGGGACACAGATACGCAGTATTTT. Translation gives CASRSRDTDTQYF.

V usage is TRBV14 and J usage is TRBJ2-7; 9 bases line up with TRBD1. Germline loops: CDR1 SGHDN, CDR2 FVKESK. V trimming: 3 bases; J trimming: 3 bases; junction bases outside the gene matches: 3. The CDR3 extends over 14 amino acids. This chain's CDR3 is CASSHLDRGYEQYF. DNA for the CDR3: TGTGCCAGCAGCCACTTGGACAGGGGCTACGAGCAGTACTTC. The variable domain in full, completed from reference TRBV14 and TRBJ2-7, reads EAGVTQFPSHSVIEKGQTVTLRCDPISGHDNLYWYRRVMGKEIKFLLHFVKESKQDESGMPNNRFLAERTGGTYSTLKVQPAELEDSGVYFCASSHLDRGYEQYFGPGTRLTVT.

The chain carries TRBV16 and TRBJ2-3; possibly TRBD2 for D (5 bases). V lost 4 bases, J lost 5 bases, and 10 bases lay in between. Germline V gene sequence: CDR1 KGHSY, CDR2 FQNENV. The CDR3 contains 13 residues. The CDR3 region has the DNA TGTGCCAGCAGCCTCAGAGGGCGAGATACGCAGTATTTT. The encoded protein is CASSLRGRDTQYF.

This chain connects TRBV19 to TRBJ2-5; 11 bases agree with TRBD1. CDR3 size: 15 residues. V was pared by 5 bases and J by 7 bases, with 9 bases of the junction left unmatched. Germline V gives CDR1 LNHDA, CDR2 SQIVND (reference sequence). CDR3 DNA: TGTGCCAGTAGTCCCAACGGACAGGGGGCGGTGACCCAGTACTTC. Encoded protein: CASSPNGQGAVTQYF.

The chain recombines TRBV7-9 with TRBJ1-1; D is possibly TRBD1 (5 bases). CDR3 length: 14 amino acids. Germline V gene data show CDR1 as SEHNR and CDR2 as FQNEAQ (reference sequence). V dropped 1 base and J dropped 5 bases, with 11 bases sitting between them. CDR3 DNA sequence: TGTGCCAGCAGCTTAGTAGGGGAGGATACTGAAGCTTTCTTT. Translation: CASSLVGEDTEAFF.

The chain links TRBV6-1 to TRBJ1-2, with D possibly TRBD1 on 6 matching bases. The germline CDR1 and CDR2 sequences are MNHNS and SASEGT. V was pared by 0 bases and J by 5 bases, with 10 bases between. CDR3 length: 14 residues. The CDR3 protein is CASSEAPGDYGYTF. CDR3 coding DNA: TGTGCCAGCAGTGAAGCGCCAGGGGATTATGGCTACACCTTC.

V and J are TRBV9 and TRBJ1-2; 8 bases are shared with TRBD1. The CDR3 consists of 14 residues. Germline assignment: CDR1 SGDLS and CDR2 YYNGEE. With V trimmed by 6 bases and J by 4 bases, 8 bases remained unmatched. This CDR3 reads CASTRQGTLYGYTF. CDR3 in DNA: TGTGCCAGCACAAGACAGGGGACCCTCTATGGCTACACCTTC.

The V gene is TRBV19, the J gene TRBJ1-5; the match to TRBD1 covers 8 bases. The CDR3 covers 14 residues. Germline values: CDR1 LNHDA, CDR2 SQIVND (reference sequence). V trimming: 7 bases; J trimming: 5 bases; junction bases outside the gene matches: 7. The CDR3 DNA reads as TGTGCCAGTACTCCGGGGACAGGCTATCAGCCCCAGCATTTT. It translates to CASTPGTGYQPQHF.

The rearrangement links TRBV11-3 to TRBJ1-2; TRBD1 aligns across 10 bases. This CDR3 comprises 15 residues. V lost 5 bases, J lost 4 bases, and 7 bases stayed unmatched. Germline lookup yields CDR1 SGHNT and CDR2 YENEEA. The CDR3 protein is CASSLGQGESYGYTF. The CDR3 coding sequence is TGTGCCAGCAGCCTAGGACAGGGGGAATCCTATGGCTACACCTTC. Together with reference TRBV11-3 and TRBJ1-2, the CDR3 gives the full variable domain: EAGVVQSPRYKIIEKKQPVAFWCNPISGHNTLYWYLQNLGQGPELLIRYENEEAVDDSQLPKDRFSAERLKGVDSTLKIQPAELGDSAVYLCASSLGQGESYGYTFGSGTRLTVV.

The V gene is TRBV5-4, the J gene TRBJ2-3; a weak D match, TRBD2 (6 bases). CDR1 and CDR2 from the germline V gene are SGHNT and YYREEE (reference sequence). The CDR3 runs 15 residues. Between the trimmed V and J ends, which lost 2 bases and 0 bases, there was a span of 10 bases. Written as DNA, the CDR3 is TGTGCCAGCAGCTTTCGCGGGGAAAGCACAGATACGCAGTATTTT. Translated, it gives CASSFRGESTDTQYF.

The chain combines TRBV28 with TRBJ2-7; D not resolved. Germline V gene lookup returns CDR1 MDHEN and CDR2 SYDVKM. This CDR3 has 14 amino acids. Trimming stripped 11 bases from V and 3 bases from J, with 20 bases between. CDR3 nucleotide sequence: TGTGCCGCTGCCGGTAGGCTAACAGACTACGAGCAGTACGTC. Residues: CAAAGRLTDYEQYV.

The rearrangement joins TRBV7-3 to TRBJ2-1; 11 nucleotides line up with TRBD2. Germline V gene lookup returns CDR1 SGHTA and CDR2 FQGTGA. The length of the CDR3 is 16 residues. Trimming took 5 bases from V and 5 from J; bases not matched to a gene: 8. In DNA, the CDR3 is TGTGCCAGCAGCGTCGCCGGGACTAGCGGTAACAATGAGCAGTTCTTC. As protein: CASSVAGTSGNNEQFF.

The chain has TRBV6-5 and TRBJ2-7; 9 bases are shared with TRBD1. Germline V CDR1 and CDR2: MNHEY, SVGAGI. CDR3 size: 14 residues. The CDR3 protein is CVEVPGQGSISQYV. CDR3 DNA sequence: TGTGTCGAAGTCCCGGGACAGGGTTCGATTTCGCAGTACGTC.

The chain combines TRBV6-1 with TRBJ2-5; no reliable D call. The CDR3 extends over 14 amino acids. CDR1 and CDR2 from the germline V gene are MNHNS and SASEGT. Trimming took 3 bases from V and 3 from J, leaving 11 bases between them. The CDR3 nucleotides read TGTGCCAGCAGTGAGGGCTACCCCGAAGAGACCCAGTACTTC. Encoded protein: CASSEGYPEETQYF.

The rearrangement links TRBV18 to TRBJ2-3, with TRBD2 matching 10 bases. Germline CDR1 is KGHSH and CDR2 is LQKENI. The CDR3 length is 15 residues. Trimming removed 3 bases from V and 6 bases from J; junction bases left unmatched: 6. CDR3 residues: CASSPLAGVSDTQYF. CDR3 bases: TGTGCCAGCTCACCTCTAGCGGGAGTGTCGGATACGCAGTATTTT.